This T cell receptor (beta chain) was recorded in a study of cytomegalovirus exposure and HLA in healthy donors. Both 60 Vbeta primers and 13 Jbeta primers went into the PCR. This table comes from immunoSEQ multiplex PCR, and its TCRdb copy is limited to in-frame clones, with some not included. Of some 200,000 clones listed, over 75% are singletons. The sequence came from a boy younger than 10 in good health and CMV-seronegative. Input material: PBMCs.

Here the CDR3 DNA reads TGTGCCACCAGCAGTGTATTAGTCGTCTGGGAAAAACTGTTTTTT. Its protein is CATSSVLVVWEKLFF. The rearrangement links TRBV15 to TRBJ1-4; the D is unclear. The CDR3 is 15 residues long. Trimming pared 3 bases from V and 8 bases from J, leaving 16 bases between. Germline lookup yields CDR1 LNHNV and CDR2 YYDKDF (reference sequence).